The clone carrying this T cell receptor beta chain was counted only a few times. Its matching antigen is unknown. A junction end diverges from the germline sequence, so it may reflect a read error. This specimen belongs to a study of blood T cells in healthy people across ages. Looked up from germline, CDR1 is SGDLS and CDR2 is YYNGEE. The CDR3 consists of 14 residues. Notes on the study in general: As age increased, TCR beta diversity per million T cells fell in a roughly linear fashion. Fewer expanded clones and more diversity marked long-lived versus aged donors.

A second PCR of roughly 7 to 11 cycles used a sample-barcoded 5' primer and a J-beta primer mix. TCRdb re-called the 5' RACE reads with MiXCR, one entry per CDR3 protein. The table lists more than 900,000 distinct CDR3 sequences, around 29% of them singletons, with 10% in the top ten. These data were also reused for a study on T cells of mothers and their children.

Sequencing used blood. This receptor was taken from a woman in her thirties or forties in good health. The chain carries TRBV9 and TRBJ1-2; D unresolved. Here the CDR3 reads CAGSVEGSLYGYTF. The DNA of the CDR3 is TGTGCCGGCAGCGTAGAAGGCAGCCTCTATGGCTACACCTTC. Drawing the rest from reference TRBV9 and TRBJ1-2, the complete variable domain is DSGVTQTPKHLITATGQRVTLRCSPRSGDLSVYWYQQSLDQGLQFLIQYYNGEERAKGNILERFSAQQFPDLHSELNLSSLELGDSALYFCAGSVEGSLYGYTFGSGTRLTVV.